Sequencing of this TCR beta chain was carried out in a study of T-cell reconstitution after alpha-beta-depleted transplantation in children. The authors prepared the TCRbeta library with unique molecular identifiers. TCRdb reprocessed the PCR reads with MiXCR, giving one entry per CDR3 protein. This sample carries around 100,000 distinct CDR3 sequences, about 9.3% of them seen once, and the ten largest clones take about 34%. The count of this clonotype is one. The antigen is unknown. Findings and caveats of the study: Where some patients showed high TCRbeta diversity at day 60, it came from recipient T cells and thymic progenitors that had survived. T-cell counts and diversity at one year post-transplant came mainly from newly produced T cells.

The length of the CDR3 is 15 residues. Deletions cut 3 bases from V and 1 base from J, with 7 bases between. Germline V gives CDR1 KGHSH, CDR2 LQKENI. Material: PBMCs, obtained before TCRalphabeta/CD19-depleted stem cell transplant. The TCR was taken from a boy aged 2-15 years with acute lymphoblastic leukemia, due to receive a stem cell transplant. The gene calls are TRBV18 and TRBJ2-6, with D perhaps matching TRBD1 (5 bases). Written as DNA, the CDR3 is TGTGCCAGCTCACCCAGGGTTTCTGGGGCCAACGTCCTGACTTTC. Amino acid sequence: CASSPRVSGANVLTF.